Listed below are T cell receptor beta chains from one sample, sequenced in a study of long-term antiretroviral therapy in people with HIV. The method was immunoSEQ multiplex PCR; TCRdb's version includes in-frame clones alone and lacks a portion of them. The table shows over 25,000 clones, with almost 95% occurring only once. This specimen consisted of unsorted PBMCs, obtained 7.3 to 7.5 years after starting antiretroviral therapy. All receptors derive from a man aged 45-65 years with HIV. CDR3s include the opening cysteine and the closing phenylalanine or tryptophan. The order of the fields is D gene, clone size, J gene, V gene, CDR3 protein, CDR3 DNA. The D gene is left open where the match is weak. The size of a clone is reported for some rows only, either as once, few or many, or as a class for expanded clones.

NA	few	TRBJ1-2	TRBV5-4	CASSQDRYGYTF	TGTGCCAGCAGCCAGGACAGATATGGCTACACCTTC
TRBD1	NA	TRBJ2-7	TRBV6-1	CATYRGYEQYF	TGTGCCACTTACAGGGGCTACGAGCAGTACTTC
NA	NA	TRBJ1-2	TRBV19	CASSPGRNYGYTF	TGTGCCAGTAGTCCGGGACGAAACTATGGCTACACCTTC
NA	NA	TRBJ2-3	TRBV11-2	CASSLELTDTQYF	TGTGCCAGCAGCCTCGAGCTTACGGATACGCAGTATTTT
NA	NA	TRBJ2-6	TRBV25-1	CASSEGWARGANVLTF	TGTGCCAGCAGTGAAGGTTGGGCGCGGGGGGCCAACGTCCTGACTTTC
TRBD1	NA	TRBJ2-3	TRBV9	CASSEYRGLVDTQYF	TGTGCCAGCAGCGAGTACAGGGGGCTAGTAGATACGCAGTATTTT
NA	NA	TRBJ2-4	TRBV7-9	CASSPRMAKNIQYF	TGTGCCAGCAGCCCCAGGATGGCCAAAAACATTCAGTACTTC
TRBD1	NA	TRBJ1-6	TRBV27	CASSLSGQGRTYNSPLHF	TGTGCCAGCAGTTTATCCGGACAGGGAAGAACCTATAATTCACCCCTCCACTTT
NA	NA	TRBJ1-4	TRBV19	CASSTRTPSGGEGKLFF	TGTGCCAGTAGTACTCGAACCCCTTCGGGGGGAGAGGGAAAACTGTTTTTT
NA	once	TRBJ2-7	TRBV18	CASSPGRSIYEQYF	TGTGCCAGCTCACCAGGACGTTCGATCTACGAGCAGTACTTC
NA	NA	TRBJ2-3	TRBV11-3	CASSLETGGTDTQYF	TGTGCCAGCAGCTTAGAAACGGGGGGCACAGATACGCAGTATTTT
NA	NA	TRBJ1-1	TRBV6-1	CASSEKAGLEAFF	TGTGCCAGCAGTGAAAAGGCAGGACTTGAAGCTTTCTTT
NA	few	TRBJ1-6	TRBV27	CASSSTADNSPLHF	TGTGCCAGCAGCTCGACGGCCGATAATTCACCCCTCCACTTT
NA	NA	TRBJ1-2	TRBV5-6	CASSEPAGDYGYTF	TGTGCCAGCAGCGAGCCTGCAGGGGACTATGGCTACACCTTC
TRBD1	NA	TRBJ1-3	TRBV5-1	CASSPGVTGSGNTIYF	TGCGCCAGCAGCCCTGGGGTGACAGGGTCTGGAAACACCATATATTTT
NA	NA	TRBJ2-2	TRBV27	CASSPTNTGELFF	TGTGCCAGCAGTCCGACGAACACCGGGGAGCTGTTTTTT
NA	NA	TRBJ2-6	TRBV7-6	CASSPGAPGANVLTF	TGTGCCAGCAGCCCGGGGGCTCCTGGGGCCAACGTCCTGACTTTC
NA	NA	TRBJ1-5	TRBV28	CASGKAGTQNQPQHF	TGTGCCAGCGGAAAAGCCGGGACACAAAATCAGCCCCAGCATTTT
NA	NA	TRBJ2-6	TRBV10-2	CASSESGANVLTF	TGCGCCAGCAGTGAGTCTGGGGCCAACGTCCTGACTTTC
NA	NA	TRBJ1-5	TRBV5-1	CASSGGDPAQPQHF	TGCGCCAGCAGCGGAGGGGATCCGGCTCAGCCCCAGCATTTT
NA	NA	TRBJ2-3	TRBV6-5	CASGPRVSTDTQYF	TGTGCCAGCGGGCCACGGGTCAGCACAGATACGCAGTATTTT
TRBD1	once	TRBJ2-7	TRBV6-1	CASSFGTGAYEQYF	TGTGCCAGCAGTTTTGGGACAGGTGCCTACGAGCAGTACTTC
NA	NA	TRBJ2-7	TRBV18	CASSPGDEQYF	TGTGCCAGCTCACCAGGCGACGAGCAGTACTTC
NA	NA	TRBJ2-3	TRBV5-5	CASSLSYSTDTQYF	TGTGCCAGCAGCTTGTCTTACTCCACAGATACGCAGTATTTT
NA	NA	TRBJ2-3	TRBV9	CASSVAVTDTQYF	TGTGCCAGCAGCGTAGCGGTTACAGATACGCAGTATTTT
NA	NA	TRBJ2-1	TRBV19	CASSLASSSYNEQFF	TGTGCCAGTAGCTTGGCGTCCAGCTCCTACAATGAGCAGTTCTTC
NA	NA	TRBJ1-2	TRBV7-9	CASSLVGLGYGYTF	TGTGCCAGCAGCTTAGTAGGTTTGGGCTATGGCTACACCTTC
TRBD1	NA	TRBJ1-4	TRBV7-8	CASTDETGDATNEKLFF	TGTGCCAGCACCGACGAAACAGGGGACGCAACTAATGAAAAACTGTTTTTT
TRBD2	NA	TRBJ2-3	TRBV28	CASLPPSGGADTQYF	TGTGCCAGCTTACCTCCTAGCGGGGGGGCTGATACGCAGTATTTT
NA	NA	TRBJ1-4	TRBV28	CASSYWEKLFF	TGTGCCAGCAGTTATTGGGAAAAACTGTTTTTT
NA	NA	TRBJ1-5	TRBV28	CASSLPTVTAELDQPQHF	TGTGCCAGCAGTTTGCCCACGGTCACAGCGGAGCTCGATCAGCCCCAGCATTTT
TRBD1	NA	TRBJ1-3	TRBV5-1	CASSLDPGGVGNTIYF	TGCGCCAGCAGCTTGGATCCAGGGGGAGTTGGAAACACCATATATTTT
NA	NA	TRBJ1-3	TRBV27	CASSPTVSGNTIYF	TGTGCCAGCAGTCCGACAGTCTCTGGAAACACCATATATTTT